Each of the 10 T cell receptor beta chains below was sequenced from the same sample in a study of blood T cell repertoires in COVID-19. Method: immunoSEQ multiplex PCR; TCRdb's copy keeps in-frame clones and lacks some. Of fewer than 65,000 clones detected, 75% to 90% appear once; the ten largest clones hold over 1%. Sequencing was done on a sample of peripheral blood. The receptors derive from a man in his sixties with acute or convalescent COVID-19.

This clone came up once. V is TRBV5-1 and J is TRBJ1-1; unclear D gene. Germline lookup yields CDR1 SGHRS and CDR2 YFSETQ. CDR3 length equals 12 residues. Trimming cost V 4 bases and J 8 bases, with 12 bases left between them. In nucleotides, the CDR3 is TGCGCCAGCAGCGTTTACAAGAAAGAAGCTTTCTTT. Translated, it gives CASSVYKKEAFF.

This chain joins TRBV20-1 and TRBJ2-5, with D perhaps TRBD2 (5 bases). CDR1 is DFQATT and CDR2 is SNEGSKA in the germline V gene (reference sequence). V was cut by 3 bases and J by 2 bases, with 22 bases left in between. The CDR3 consists of 17 residues. The CDR3 nucleotides read TGCAGTGCTAGTCCCCCTGTTGGCGGGTTAGCTCAAGAGACCCAGTACTTC. Protein sequence: CSASPPVGGLAQETQYF.

V gene TRBV3-1 (or the pseudogene TRBV3-2) combines with J gene TRBJ2-1, with D tentatively TRBD2 (5 bases). The V gene's germline CDR1 is LGHDT and CDR2 YNNKEL (reference sequence). V shed 1 base and J shed 2 bases, with 9 bases lying between them. This CDR3 spans 15 amino acids. CDR3 in amino acids: CASSQALVTYNEQFF. For the CDR3, the DNA is TGTGCCAGCAGCCAAGCACTAGTCACCTACAATGAGCAGTTCTTC.

The chain links TRBV6-2 or TRBV6-3 to TRBJ2-2; TRBD1 matches at 8 bases. This CDR3 has 16 residues. The trim removed 2 bases at V and 6 bases at J, leaving 8 bases unmatched. In germline, CDR1 is MNHEY, CDR2 SVGEGT. The CDR3 is CASSYAVGTGPGELFF. CDR3 coding DNA: TGTGCCAGCAGTTACGCGGTGGGGACAGGACCCGGGGAGCTGTTTTTT.

The chain uses TRBV5-6 and TRBJ2-7, with D tentatively TRBD2 (5 bases). The CDR3 has 15 amino acids. Germline lookup yields CDR1 SGHDT and CDR2 YYEEEE. The V end lost 0 bases, the J end lost 1 base, and 11 bases lay between the germline ends. The CDR3 protein is CASSLGGMMSYEQYF. CDR3 bases: TGTGCCAGCAGCTTGGGAGGGATGATGTCCTACGAGCAGTACTTC.

This chain connects TRBV5-4 to TRBJ1-3; D is undetermined. The CDR3 runs 14 residues. Germline CDR1 reads SGHNT; CDR2 reads YYREEE (reference sequence). V lost 4 bases to trimming and J lost 7 bases, with 15 bases between them. CDR3 region: CASSRFGGENTIYF. DNA of the CDR3: TGTGCCAGCAGCCGTTTCGGTGGGGAGAACACCATATATTTT.

This chain joins TRBV3-1 (or the pseudogene TRBV3-2) and TRBJ1-1; no clear D. Trimming pared 2 bases from V and 5 bases from J, leaving 9 bases between. Germline V gene data show CDR1 as LGHDT and CDR2 as YNNKEL (reference sequence). The length of the CDR3 is 13 residues. DNA of the CDR3: TGTGCCAGCAGCCAAACCTCCGGGACTGAAGCTTTCTTT. Translation: CASSQTSGTEAFF.

The rearrangement joins TRBV19 to TRBJ2-1, with TRBD2 matching over 9 bases. The germline gives CDR1 LNHDA, CDR2 SQIVND (reference sequence). V lost 5 bases and J lost 3; bases outside the gene matches: 2. The CDR3 totals 14 residues. CDR3 region: CASSLRGGYNEQFF. CDR3 nucleotide sequence: TGTGCCAGTAGTTTGCGGGGGGGCTACAATGAGCAGTTCTTC.

This chain uses TRBV7-9 with TRBJ2-7; D is ambiguous. CDR1 and CDR2 from the germline V gene are SEHNR and FQNEAQ (reference sequence). The germline V and J ends were trimmed by 3 bases and 3 bases, with 12 bases remaining between them. The CDR3 loop spans 14 amino acids. The CDR3 protein is CASSFRGDNYEQYF. The CDR3 region has the DNA TGTGCCAGCAGCTTCAGAGGAGATAACTACGAGCAGTACTTC.

This chain joins TRBV11-2 and TRBJ2-1; no clear D. V was clipped by 0 bases and J by 4 bases, with 7 bases between them. There are 14 residues in the CDR3. CDR1 and CDR2 from the germline V gene are SGHAT and FQNNGV. The CDR3 nucleotides are TGTGCCAGCAGCTTAGACAGGATGTACAATGAGCAGTTCTTC. It translates to CASSLDRMYNEQFF.